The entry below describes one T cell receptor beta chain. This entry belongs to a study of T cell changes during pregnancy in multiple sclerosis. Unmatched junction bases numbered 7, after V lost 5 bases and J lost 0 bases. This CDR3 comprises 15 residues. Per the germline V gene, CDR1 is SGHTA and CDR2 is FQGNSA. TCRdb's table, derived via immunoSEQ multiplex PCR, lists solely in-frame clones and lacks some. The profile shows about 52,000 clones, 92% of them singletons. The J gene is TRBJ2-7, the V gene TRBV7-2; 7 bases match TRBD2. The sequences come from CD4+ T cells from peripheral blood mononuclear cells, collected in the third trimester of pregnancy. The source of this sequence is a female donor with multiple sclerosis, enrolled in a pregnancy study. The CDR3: CASSLGGASSYEQYF. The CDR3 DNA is TGTGCCAGCAGCCTGGGAGGGGCTAGCTCCTACGAGCAGTACTTC. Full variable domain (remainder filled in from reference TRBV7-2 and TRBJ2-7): GAGVSQSPSNKVTEKGKDVELRCDPISGHTALYWYRQSLGQGLEFLIYFQGNSAPDKSGLPSDRFSAERTGGSVSTLTIQRTQQEDSAVYLCASSLGGASSYEQYFGPGTRLTVT.